These T cell receptor beta chains were read from a single sample in a study of T cells in localized non-small cell lung cancer. This table comes from immunoSEQ multiplex PCR, and its TCRdb copy is limited to in-frame clones, with some not included. Of about 2,300 clones in the sample, 21% were seen once. Sequencing used lung tumor tissue, obtained before any cancer treatment. Every receptor here comes from a man aged 35 to 70 with stage I lung adenocarcinoma. Each CDR3 is given with its conserved first and last residue. Each record gives: D gene, V gene, clone size, J gene, CDR3 DNA, CDR3 protein. D genes are given only for firm matches. Not all rows give a size; the values are once, few, many and, for expanded clones, a class.

>TRBD1|TRBV11-3|few|TRBJ2-2
TGTGCCAGCAGCGGGCGAGGGACAGAGAACACCGGGGAGCTGTTTTTT
CASSGRGTENTGELFF
>-|TRBV6-8|-|TRBJ1-4
TGTGCCAGCCGACCTCGCGGGGGTGGTGAAAAACTGTTTTTT
CASRPRGGGEKLFF
>TRBD1|TRBV18|-|TRBJ2-2
TGTGCCAGCTCACCCCTAACAGGGGCGGGCACCGGGGAGCTGTTTTTT
CASSPLTGAGTGELFF
>TRBD1|TRBV28|large|TRBJ2-3
TGTGCCAGCAGTTTCCTACCGGGACAGGGAATTGGGAAGCAGTATTTT
CASSFLPGQGIGKQYF
>TRBD2|TRBV19|-|TRBJ2-7
TGTGCCAGTAGTATCGGACTAGCGAGCTACGAGCAGTACTTC
CASSIGLASYEQYF
>TRBD1|TRBV9|few|TRBJ1-1
TGTGCCAGCAGCGCTTGGGACAGCTGGAACACTGAAGCTTTCTTT
CASSAWDSWNTEAFF
>-|TRBV28|few|TRBJ2-2
TGTGCCAGCGGGCGTATCGCGAACACCGGGGAGCTGTTTTTT
CASGRIANTGELFF
>TRBD1|TRBV28|few|TRBJ2-7
TGTGCCAGCAGCCCGGGACAGGGTAAGATAGGGTCCTACGAGCAGTACTTC
CASSPGQGKIGSYEQYF
>TRBD1|TRBV6-8|-|TRBJ1-2
TGTGCCAGCAGTTACAGAGGACAGGGCTATGGCTACACCTTC
CASSYRGQGYGYTF
>-|TRBV19|-|TRBJ2-1
TGTGCCACACACGGGGGCGCAGGGCGGGGGATATACAATGAGCAGTTCTTC
CATHGGAGRGIYNEQFF
>-|TRBV10-2|-|TRBJ2-3
TGCGCCAGCAGTACCCCCGGAGGCACAGATACGCAGTATTTT
CASSTPGGTDTQYF
>TRBD2|TRBV6-8|few|TRBJ2-7
TGTGCCAGCAGTTACCTCCTAGGGACTAGGAACCACGAGCAGTACTTC
CASSYLLGTRNHEQYF
>TRBD1|TRBV28|-|TRBJ2-7
TGTGCCAGCAGTTTATACAGGGGAAGAGGCGAGCAGTACTTC
CASSLYRGRGEQYF
>TRBD1|TRBV11-3|few|TRBJ1-1
TGTGCCAGCAGCTTGGATACGGGACAGGGGGCAAATGAAGCTTTCTTT
CASSLDTGQGANEAFF
>-|TRBV29-1|-|TRBJ2-5
TGCAGCGTTCGTGGTAGCGTCAGCCAAGAGACCCAGTACTTC
CSVRGSVSQETQYF
>TRBD2|TRBV11-3|few|TRBJ2-5
TGTGCCAGCAGCCCCCCACCCGGAACTAGCGGGATACAAGAGACCCAGTACTTC
CASSPPPGTSGIQETQYF
>-|TRBV14|few|TRBJ2-1
TGTGCCAGCAGCTACTACAATGAGCAGTTCTTC
CASSYYNEQFF
>-|TRBV19|few|TRBJ2-2
TGTGCCAGTAGTCAACCGCGGGGAACGAACACCGGGGAGCTGTTTTTT
CASSQPRGTNTGELFF
>-|TRBV9|-|TRBJ1-2
TGTGCCAGCAGCGTACGGGGAGGGAGCTATGGCTACACCTTC
CASSVRGGSYGYTF
>-|TRBV19|few|TRBJ1-5
TGTGCCAGTACCGATCGGGGTAATCAGCCCCAGCATTTT
CASTDRGNQPQHF
>-|TRBV18|-|TRBJ2-2
TGTGCCAGCTCACCACTGAACACCGGGGAGCTGTTTTTT
CASSPLNTGELFF
>TRBD1|TRBV30|-|TRBJ1-2
TGTGCCTGCCGGACAGGGGGCGGTGGCTACACCTTC
CACRTGGGGYTF
>-|TRBV5-1|-|TRBJ1-1
TGCGCCAGCAGCCTGCTTCAGGGGAACACTGAAGCTTTCTTT
CASSLLQGNTEAFF
>-|TRBV28|-|TRBJ2-7
TGTGCCAGCAGGCCTGCCTTTACCTACGAGCAGTACTTC
CASRPAFTYEQYF
>-|TRBV6-8|few|TRBJ1-5
TGTGCCAGCAGTTACCGATTCGGGACGGATAATCAGCCCCAGCATTTT
CASSYRFGTDNQPQHF
>-|TRBV7-2|few|TRBJ2-1
TGTGCCAGCAGCCCCGGGACTTTGAACACACAGTTCTTC
CASSPGTLNTQFF
>-|TRBV28|few|TRBJ2-3
TGTGCCAGCAGTCCCCGATTGGGCAGGGGTGCAGATACGCAGTATTTT
CASSPRLGRGADTQYF
>TRBD1|TRBV6-8|-|TRBJ1-2
TGTGCCAGCAGTTACTCGACAGGGGGTACCGTCTATGGCTACACCTTC
CASSYSTGGTVYGYTF
>TRBD1|TRBV11-3|medium-sized|TRBJ2-7
TGTGCCAGCAGCGATGGACAGGGAGACGCCTCCTACGAGCAGTACTTC
CASSDGQGDASYEQYF
>TRBD1|TRBV28|-|TRBJ2-1
TGTGCCAGCAGTACGGACAGGGTTCGATGGATCTTC
CASSTDRVRWIF
>-|TRBV6-8|-|TRBJ1-2
TGTGCCATCAAGTCAGCAGGGGAGGAGGGCTATGGCTACACCTTC
CAIKSAGEEGYGYTF